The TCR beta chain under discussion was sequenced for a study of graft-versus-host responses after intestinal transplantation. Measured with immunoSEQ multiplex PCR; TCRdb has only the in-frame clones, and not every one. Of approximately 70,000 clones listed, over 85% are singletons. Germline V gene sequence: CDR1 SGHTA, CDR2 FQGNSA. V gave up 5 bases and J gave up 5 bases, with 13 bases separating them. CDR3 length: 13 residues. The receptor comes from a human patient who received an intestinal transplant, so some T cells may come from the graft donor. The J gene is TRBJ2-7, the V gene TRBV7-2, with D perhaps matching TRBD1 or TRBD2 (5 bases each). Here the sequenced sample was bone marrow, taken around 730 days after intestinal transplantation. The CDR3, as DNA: TGTGCCAGCAGCCGCAGGGTGGGAGACGAGCAGTACTTC. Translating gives CASSRRVGDEQYF.